Listed below are T cell receptor beta chains from one sample, sequenced in a study of T cells in Graves' hyperthyroidism and ophthalmopathy. From the multiplex PCR reads, TCRdb called clonotypes with MiXCR, one entry per CDR3 protein. The sample records 550,000 to 700,000 distinct CDR3 sequences, approximately 44% being singletons. The source material was peripheral blood or thyroid tissue (not recorded which). The receptors stem from an adult woman with Graves' disease, either hyperthyroidism or ophthalmopathy (not recorded which). Each CDR3 is given with its conserved first and last residue. D genes are given only for firm matches. Size values are once, few and many counts, or a class for expanded clones, and some rows have none.

clone size,V gene,J gene,D gene,CDR3 DNA,CDR3 protein
NA,TRBV7-2,TRBJ1-2,TRBD1,TGTGCCAGCAGCCAGCGACAGGGGATACACTATGGCTACACCTTC,CASSQRQGIHYGYTF
many,TRBV5-1,TRBJ1-6,NA,TGCGCCAGCAGCTCGGAAATAGCAGGGGCCGGGGGACGGAATTCACCCCTCCACTTT,CASSSEIAGAGGRNSPLHF
NA,TRBV7-6,TRBJ1-2,TRBD1,TGTGCCAGCAGCCCGAGGACAGGGACTGTCTATGGCTACACCTTC,CASSPRTGTVYGYTF
NA,TRBV7-9,TRBJ2-5,TRBD1,TGTGCCAGCAGCTCCGGGACAGGGATCCAAGAGACCCAGTACTTC,CASSSGTGIQETQYF
NA,TRBV10-3,TRBJ2-7,TRBD1,TGTGCCATTGGGACAGGGGATCCCTACGAGCAGTACTTC,CAIGTGDPYEQYF
NA,TRBV10-3,TRBJ2-5,NA,TGTGCCATCAGTGAGGGGGGGGCAGGGGAGACCCAGTACTTC,CAISEGGAGETQYF
NA,TRBV2,TRBJ1-2,NA,TGTGCCAGCAGTTACTCCGACAATGAGCAGATCTATGGCTACACCTTC,CASSYSDNEQIYGYTF
many,TRBV7-2,TRBJ2-7,NA,TGTGCCAGCAGCTATGGAGGCCAGGGACTCCACGAGCAGTACTTC,CASSYGGQGLHEQYF
few,TRBV7-3,TRBJ2-1,NA,TGTGCCAGCAGTCCCACCAGTTCCTCCTACAATGAGCAGTTCTTC,CASSPTSSSYNEQFF
NA,TRBV19,TRBJ2-7,NA,TGTGCCAGTAGGTTAGCAGAGGGGTCCTACGAGCAGTACTTC,CASRLAEGSYEQYF
NA,TRBV29-1,TRBJ2-5,NA,TGCAGCGATTGGGACGGCGGTACCCAGTACTTC,CSDWDGGTQYF
many,TRBV6-5,TRBJ2-5,NA,TGTGCCAGCAGCGCTAGGTACCAAGAGACCCAGTACTTC,CASSARYQETQYF
NA,TRBV19,TRBJ1-2,NA,TGTGCCGGTAGTATCCGCGGAGTCTATGGCTACACCTTC,CAGSIRGVYGYTF
NA,TRBV9,TRBJ1-6,NA,TGTGCCAGCTCGTACTGGGCCGATTCACCCCTCCACTTT,CASSYWADSPLHF
many,TRBV20-1,TRBJ2-7,NA,TGCAGTGCTAGGAATATGGCGGGGAGCTCCTACGAGCAGTACTTC,CSARNMAGSSYEQYF
NA,TRBV28,TRBJ2-5,TRBD1,TGTGCCAGCACCCAGACAGGGGTTACAGAGACCCAGTACTTC,CASTQTGVTETQYF
NA,TRBV14,TRBJ2-7,NA,TGTGCCAGCAGCCAACGGCTAGCCTACGAGCAGTACTTC,CASSQRLAYEQYF
NA,TRBV11-2,TRBJ1-4,NA,TGTGCCAGCAGCTTAGAGGCACAGTCGGATGAAAAACTGTTTTTT,CASSLEAQSDEKLFF
few,TRBV7-9,TRBJ1-2,NA,TGTGCCAGCAGCTTAGCGAGGGCTAACGGCTATGGCTACACCTTC,CASSLARANGYGYTF
many,TRBV7-9,TRBJ1-1,NA,TGTGCCAGCAGCACCAGACACGGAGAGGCCGAAGCTTTCTTT,CASSTRHGEAEAFF
many,TRBV4-2,TRBJ2-7,NA,TGTGCCAGCAGCCAGGGCTTCGATAACGTGGTCGAGCAGTACTTC,CASSQGFDNVVEQYF
NA,TRBV11-2,TRBJ2-7,TRBD1,TGCGCCAGCAGTCGCCGCCGGGACAGGGTTTCTATCGAGCAGTACTTC,CASSRRRDRVSIEQYF
NA,TRBV6-1,TRBJ1-2,NA,TGTGCCAGCAGTGAAGCGCAAGCTAACTATGGCTACACCTTC,CASSEAQANYGYTF
many,TRBV6-1,TRBJ1-5,TRBD1,TGTGCCAGCAGTTGGACAGGGGGAAACCAGCCCCAGCATTTT,CASSWTGGNQPQHF
NA,TRBV7-2,TRBJ2-6,TRBD1,TGTGCCAGCAGCCATCGGACAGGGGCCGGCACTGAAGCTTTC,CASSHRTGAGTEAF
NA,TRBV15,TRBJ1-5,NA,TGTGCCACCAGCAGAGGGACAGCCAATCAGCCCCAGCATTTT,CATSRGTANQPQHF
NA,TRBV25-1,TRBJ2-7,NA,TGTGCCAGCAGTAGGGGGGTAGCCTACGAGCAGTACTTC,CASSRGVAYEQYF
few,TRBV27,TRBJ1-6,NA,TGTGCCAGCAGTTCACGACAGGTGTTCTCCTATAATTCACCCCTCCACTTT,CASSSRQVFSYNSPLHF
NA,TRBV29-1,TRBJ1-1,NA,TGCAGCGCACCGGGTATGAACACTGAAGCTTTCTTT,CSAPGMNTEAFF
NA,TRBV13,TRBJ2-7,TRBD2,TGTGCCAGCAGACTAGGGCTAGCGGGGCCCGCCTACAATGAGCAGTACTTC,CASRLGLAGPAYNEQYF
NA,TRBV29-1,TRBJ1-4,TRBD1,TGCAGCGCCCAAGGGACAGGGAATGAAAAACTGTTTTTT,CSAQGTGNEKLFF
few,TRBV20-1,TRBJ1-1,NA,TGCAGTGCTGGTCAGACAGGCTACAACACTGAAGCTTTCTTT,CSAGQTGYNTEAFF
many,TRBV2,TRBJ2-5,TRBD2,TGTGCCAGCAATGCCCCCCGCGGGGGGACTAGCGGGACGGAGACCCAGTACTTC,CASNAPRGGTSGTETQYF
NA,TRBV7-9,TRBJ1-2,NA,TGTGCCAGCAGCTTAGTAGGGATGGGCGGCTACACCTTC,CASSLVGMGGYTF
NA,TRBV7-7,TRBJ1-4,NA,TGTGCTAGCAGCCAAGACCATGAAAAACTGTTTTTT,CASSQDHEKLFF
NA,TRBV7-9,TRBJ2-3,NA,TGTGCCAGCTTGGAGACAGGATACACAGATACGCAGTATTTT,CASLETGYTDTQYF
many,TRBV9,TRBJ2-2,TRBD1,TGTGCCAGCAGCGTAGTGTTAGGGGGCAACACCGGGGAGCTGTTTTTT,CASSVVLGGNTGELFF
NA,TRBV11-1,TRBJ2-7,NA,TGTGCCTGCAGTGCTGTCGGGGACTACGAGCAGTACTTC,CACSAVGDYEQYF
NA,TRBV29-1,TRBJ1-1,NA,TGCAGCGGGGGGGAGTATGAAGCTTTCTTT,CSGGEYEAFF
many,TRBV12-3/TRBV12-4,TRBJ1-3,NA,TGTGCCAGCCGTAGATCGGGGGGTCATGGAAACACCATATATTTT,CASRRSGGHGNTIYF
NA,TRBV5-1,TRBJ2-7,NA,TGCGCCAGCAGCAGTGGAGCCAGGACGTATAAGGGGTACGAGCAGTACTTC,CASSSGARTYKGYEQYF
many,TRBV7-8,TRBJ1-4,TRBD1,TGTGCCAGCAGCTTAGCCTACAGGGGTCGATTTTCGGATGAAAAACTGTTTTTT,CASSLAYRGRFSDEKLFF
NA,TRBV10-3,TRBJ2-5,NA,TGTGCCATCAGTACAGGGTATGCGGAGACCCAGTACTTC,CAISTGYAETQYF
NA,TRBV10-3,TRBJ1-2,TRBD1,TGTGCCATCAGTTCACAGGGGGGAGTGGAGGATGACTACACCTTC,CAISSQGGVEDDYTF
NA,TRBV9,TRBJ2-2,NA,TGTGCCAGCAGCGACTATAGGGGGATGAACACCGGGGAGCTGTTTTTT,CASSDYRGMNTGELFF
many,TRBV20-1,TRBJ2-2,NA,TGCAGTACAAGACATCCTTGGGGCACCGGGGAGCTGTTTTTT,CSTRHPWGTGELFF
many,TRBV5-4,TRBJ2-7,TRBD2,TGTGCCAGCAGCTTGGGAACGCGGGAGTACGAGCAGTACTTC,CASSLGTREYEQYF
few,TRBV28,TRBJ1-2,NA,TGTGCCAGCATAGCCGGGGACTATGGCTACACCTTC,CASIAGDYGYTF
NA,TRBV6-5,TRBJ1-6,TRBD1,TGTGCCAGCATTATGAAGGCAGGGGGTAATTCACCCCTCCACTTT,CASIMKAGGNSPLHF
many,TRBV7-9,TRBJ1-5,NA,TGTGCCAGCCGCTCTGACCAAAATCAGCCCCAGCATTTT,CASRSDQNQPQHF
many,TRBV12-3/TRBV12-4,TRBJ1-4,TRBD1,TGTGCCAGCAGTCCCGGGGACAGGGAGGGAGAAAAACTGTTTTTT,CASSPGDREGEKLFF
once,TRBV2,TRBJ1-2,NA,TGTGCCAGCAGTGAGCTGGGGGTACCCTATGGCTACACCTTC,CASSELGVPYGYTF
NA,TRBV9,TRBJ2-5,TRBD2,TGTGCCAGCAGCGTAGGGGGGGGTCTGGGGGAGACCCAGTACTTC,CASSVGGGLGETQYF